The 23 T cell receptor beta chains listed next were all sequenced from one sample in a study of blood T cell repertoires in COVID-19. Data came from immunoSEQ multiplex PCR; TCRdb stores just in-frame clones and leaves some out. There are approximately 140,000 clones in the sample; 85% to 90% occur only once, and more than 2% lies in the top ten. Input material: peripheral blood. The receptors here all came from a man aged 70-80 years with active COVID-19.

V usage is TRBV11-2 and J usage is TRBJ2-1; 8 positions match TRBD2. Germline CDR1 and CDR2: SGHAT and FQNNGV. V shed 4 bases and J 15 bases; nucleotides not matched to a gene: 11. The CDR3 loop spans 13 amino acids. CDR3 sequence reads: CASSSMQATSAFF. The CDR3 region has the DNA TGTGCCAGCAGCTCAATGCAGGCGACTAGCGCGTTCTTC.

This chain joins TRBV27 and TRBJ2-3, with unresolved D. CDR3 length: 12 residues. Between the trimmed V and J ends, which lost 6 bases and 4 bases, there was a span of 8 bases. Germline V gene data show CDR1 as MNHEY and CDR2 as SMNVEV (reference sequence). The CDR3 loop is CASRAPADTQYF. Here the CDR3 DNA reads TGTGCCAGCAGGGCCCCCGCAGATACGCAGTATTTT.

The V gene is TRBV5-4, the J gene TRBJ1-1; TRBD1 is a possible D gene (5 bases). CDR1 and CDR2 from the germline V gene are SGHNT and YYREEE (reference sequence). Trimming took off 0 bases at V and 1 base at J, with 10 bases between the two ends. This CDR3 contains 15 residues. CDR3 residues: CASSLGAGGNTEAFF. For the CDR3, the DNA is TGTGCCAGCAGCTTGGGGGCGGGGGGGAACACTGAAGCTTTCTTT.

The chain recombines TRBV5-1 with TRBJ2-7; 9 bases match TRBD1. Germline CDR1 is SGHRS and CDR2 is YFSETQ. The CDR3 has 14 amino acids. Trimming cost V 4 bases and J 2 bases; bases outside gene matches: 4. The CDR3 reads CASSQGQGTYEQYF. The DNA for the CDR3 is TGCGCCAGCAGCCAGGGACAGGGCACCTACGAGCAGTACTTC.

CDR3: CASSSLAGTSGRGNEQFF. CDR3 nucleotides: TGTGCCAGCAGCTCGCTAGCCGGGACTAGCGGGAGGGGCAATGAGCAGTTCTTC. The chain employs TRBV11-2 and TRBJ2-1, with TRBD2 matching over 16 bases. Losses at the gene ends were 4 bases for V and 6 bases for J; bases not matched to a gene: 9. Germline V gene sequence: CDR1 SGHAT, CDR2 FQNNGV. This CDR3 is 18 amino acids long.

The V call is TRBV7-3, the J call TRBJ2-6, with D hard to call. The CDR3 contains 14 residues. Germline CDR1 reads SGHTA; CDR2 reads FQGTGA. The V end was cut by 6 bases, the J end by 1 base, with 7 bases between. CDR3 sequence reads: CASSQNSGANVLTF. The CDR3 DNA reads TGTGCCAGCAGTCAAAATTCTGGGGCCAACGTCCTGACTTTC.

This clone was counted between two and nine times. The chain carries TRBV7-9 and TRBJ2-7, with D perhaps matching TRBD1 (6 bases). Germline CDR1 and CDR2: SEHNR and FQNEAQ (reference sequence). The CDR3 sequence is 14 residues long. V was trimmed by 5 bases and J by 3 bases, leaving 14 bases between them. The CDR3 spells CASSPAGTYYEQYF. The CDR3, as DNA: TGTGCCAGCAGCCCGGCTGGGACATACTACGAGCAGTACTTC.

The V and J genes are TRBV4-3 and TRBJ2-6; D uncertain. This CDR3 contains 16 residues. CDR1 and CDR2 from the germline V gene are LGHNA and YSLEER. V lost 1 base to trimming and J lost 1 base, with 8 bases between them. The CDR3 DNA sequence: TGCGCCAGCAGCCAAGTCCCTCAGTCTGGGGCCAACGTCCTGACTTTC. It specifies CASSQVPQSGANVLTF.

The chain has TRBV29-1 and TRBJ2-6, with TRBD2 matching over 7 bases. CDR3 size: 18 residues. Germline CDR1 SQVTM, CDR2 ANQGSEA. V gave up 6 bases and J gave up 0 bases; unmatched junction bases: 14. Written as DNA, the CDR3 is TGCAGCGTCTTCGGGACTACCGGGCGTTCCTCTGGGGCCAACGTCCTGACTTTC. It encodes CSVFGTTGRSSGANVLTF.

Turning to this clone: This CDR3 is also generated by other DNA sequences in the sample. This chain links TRBV5-1 with TRBJ2-5; TRBD1 is a possible D gene (6 bases). This CDR3 has 13 amino acids. V lost 3 bases and J 5 bases, leaving 11 bases between the germline ends. Germline values: CDR1 SGHRS, CDR2 YFSETQ. CDR3 sequence (DNA): TGCGCCAGCAGCTCCCAGGGGAAGGAGACCCAGTACTTC. The encoded protein is CASSSQGKETQYF.

As concerns this clone: The same CDR3 arises from other DNA sequences in this sample as well. J is TRBJ2-3 and V is TRBV19, with D perhaps matching TRBD1 (5 bases). Trimming cost V 5 bases and J 5 bases, with 14 bases left between them. The CDR3 is 14 residues long. Germline V lookup: CDR1 LNHDA, CDR2 SQIVND (reference sequence). DNA of the CDR3: TGTGCCAGTAGTCTTCAGGGTCTCGGAGATACGCAGTATTTT. The encoded protein is CASSLQGLGDTQYF. Variable domain in full (rest from reference TRBV19 and TRBJ2-3): DGGITQSPKYLFRKEGQNVTLSCEQNLNHDAMYWYRQDPGQGLRLIYYSQIVNDFQKGDIAEGYSVSREKKESFPLTVTSAQKNPTAFYLCASSLQGLGDTQYFGPGTRLTVL.

This rearrangement joins TRBV10-3 to TRBJ2-1; 11 nucleotides match TRBD2. The germline V gene encodes CDR1 ENHRY and CDR2 SYGVKD. Trimming took 4 bases from V and 7 from J; bases not matched to a gene: 9. This CDR3 is 16 amino acids long. CDR3 in DNA: TGTGCCATCAGTGTTTCTAGCGGGAGGTCGCGTAATGAGCAGTTCTTC. It codes for CAISVSSGRSRNEQFF.

J is TRBJ2-4 and V is TRBV6-5, with D tentatively TRBD1 (6 bases). CDR1 and CDR2 from the germline V gene are MNHEY and SVGAGI. The V end lost 0 bases, the J end lost 7 bases, and 13 bases lay between the germline ends. The CDR3 runs 15 residues. The CDR3: CASSYSRDTQNIQYF. CDR3 DNA sequence: TGTGCCAGCAGTTACTCCCGGGACACGCAGAACATTCAGTACTTC.

The chain recombines TRBV28 with TRBJ2-4, with 7 positions matching TRBD1. V shed 5 bases and J 3 bases; nucleotides not matched to a gene: 13. This CDR3 region has 17 residues. Per the germline V gene, CDR1 is MDHEN and CDR2 is SYDVKM. CDR3: CASSIPVRTGLKNIQYF. CDR3 coding DNA: TGTGCCAGCAGTATCCCCGTACGGACAGGACTCAAAAACATTCAGTACTTC.

This clone appeared a single time. The chain recombines TRBV3-1 (or the pseudogene TRBV3-2) with TRBJ2-3, with no clear D. CDR3 size: 15 residues. V was shortened by 5 bases and J by 0 bases, with 12 bases between the two germline ends. Germline CDR1 reads LGHDT; CDR2 reads YNNKEL (reference sequence). CDR3 bases: TGTGCCAGCAGCAGAACAACCCCTAGCACAGATACGCAGTATTTT. Its protein is CASSRTTPSTDTQYF.

The CDR3 region has the DNA TGCGCCAGCAGCCGGACGGGAGGGGAGACCCAGTACTTC. Translating gives CASSRTGGETQYF. V gene TRBV5-1 combines with J gene TRBJ2-5, with 8 bases aligning to TRBD2. With 4 bases clipped from V and 5 bases from J, the junction kept 4 bases outside the gene matches. CDR3 length: 13 amino acids. The germline V gene encodes CDR1 SGHRS and CDR2 YFSETQ. Using reference TRBV5-1 and TRBJ2-5 for the parts outside the CDR3, the full variable domain is KAGVTQTPRYLIKTRGQQVTLSCSPISGHRSVSWYQQTPGQGLQFLFEYFSETQRNKGNFPGRFSGRQFSNSRSEMNVSTLELGDSALYLCASSRTGGETQYFGPGTRLLVL.

The rearrangement links TRBV7-9 to TRBJ2-6, with 7 bases matching TRBD1. The CDR3 runs to 17 residues. The V gene end was trimmed by 3 bases and the J gene end by 0 bases; junction bases not matched to a gene: 5. Germline CDR1 is SEHNR and CDR2 is FQNEAQ (reference sequence). CDR3 sequence reads: CASSFDRAGSGANVLTF. CDR3 coding DNA: TGTGCCAGCAGCTTCGACAGGGCGGGCTCTGGGGCCAACGTCCTGACTTTC.

The genes are TRBV28 and TRBJ2-7; 7 nucleotides align to TRBD1. The CDR3 is made up of 13 amino acids. Trimming at V came to 6 bases and at J to 4 bases, leaving 6 bases not matched to a gene. Per germline, CDR1 MDHEN and CDR2 SYDVKM. The CDR3 is CASRSPRGYEQYF. CDR3 coding DNA: TGTGCCAGCAGATCCCCCAGGGGGTACGAGCAGTACTTC. The whole variable domain, filled in from reference TRBV28 and TRBJ2-7, reads DVKVTQSSRYLVKRTGEKVFLECVQDMDHENMFWYRQDPGLGLRLIYFSYDVKMKEKGDIPEGYSVSREKKERFSLILESASTNQTSMYLCASRSPRGYEQYFGPGTRLTVT.

CDR3 DNA: TGTGCCAGCGGGGCCCATCGACGGACTGAAGCTTTCTTT. Protein product: CASGAHRRTEAFF. The chain links TRBV28 to TRBJ1-1, with a weak D call TRBD1 (5 bases). Germline CDR1 is MDHEN and CDR2 is SYDVKM. This CDR3 region has 13 residues. Trimming pared 8 bases from V and 5 bases from J, leaving 15 bases between.

The rearrangement uses TRBV10-2 and TRBJ1-2; D gene uncertain. V dropped 7 bases and J dropped 7 bases, with 19 bases sitting between them. The V gene's germline CDR1 is WSHSY and CDR2 SAAADI. This CDR3 is built from 14 residues. The CDR3 DNA sequence: TGCGCCAGCAAAGGCCGGACGGAGGGTGGTGGCTACACCTTC. Translating it yields CASKGRTEGGGYTF.

The genes are TRBV19 and TRBJ2-1, with 7 bases aligning to TRBD1. The ends lost 5 bases at V and 7 bases at J; junction bases unmatched: 17. The germline V gene has CDR1 LNHDA and CDR2 SQIVND (reference sequence). This CDR3 region has 17 residues. CDR3 bases: TGTGCCAGTAGTTCCCAGGGGGACCCAACTACGGGGAATGAGCAGTTCTTC. Translating it yields CASSSQGDPTTGNEQFF.

The J gene is TRBJ2-3, the V gene TRBV5-1; weak D call: TRBD1 (6 bases). This CDR3 is built from 14 residues. From germline, CDR1 is SGHRS and CDR2 YFSETQ. V lost 6 bases and J lost 1, with 12 bases in between. The CDR3 spells CASKSEGGTDTQYF. The DNA for the CDR3 is TGCGCCAGCAAGTCAGAGGGGGGCACAGATACGCAGTATTTT.

This clone appeared a single time. V is TRBV5-1 and J is TRBJ1-4, with D maybe TRBD1 (5 bases). This CDR3 region has 16 residues. Germline CDR1 is SGHRS and CDR2 is YFSETQ. Trimming removed 0 bases at V and 1 base at J, with 10 bases between. CDR3 DNA: TGCGCCAGCAGCTTGGCAGGGTCGGTAACTAATGAAAAACTGTTTTTT. Translation: CASSLAGSVTNEKLFF.